This TCR beta chain is drawn from a study of blood T cell repertoires in COVID-19. Study overall: Sources were T cells, B-cell-depleted T cells, or PBMCs; the material itself was cDNA or gDNA.

As processed by the authors: The assay estimated nucleated cells by amplifying reference gene primers. Measured with immunoSEQ multiplex PCR; TCRdb has only the in-frame clones, and not every one. That table furnishes V, J and clone size, whereas the DNA furnished D and trimming. The sample includes around 300,000 clones, roughly 86% seen only once; the top ten take 1.5% to 2%. Assignments of participants to cohorts depended upon their own reported clinical history. Symptom resolution, clearance, or two negative PCRs marked the recovered donors of Cohort 3. Note on this clone: Other nucleotide sequences in the sample specify the same CDR3.

V gave up 0 bases and J gave up 8 bases, with 10 bases separating them. Germline lookup yields CDR1 MNHEY and CDR2 SVGAGI. The CDR3 extends over 13 amino acids. The receptor comes from a woman in her sixties or seventies who had recovered from COVID-19. Sequenced input: PBMCs or T cells enriched from blood (not recorded which). The chain is built from TRBV6-5 and TRBJ1-2; no reliable D call. CDR3: CASSYSTSGGYTF. The CDR3 DNA reads TGTGCCAGCAGTTACTCGACTTCCGGCGGCTACACCTTC.